These T cell receptor beta chains were read from a single sample in a study of cytomegalovirus exposure and HLA in healthy donors. TCRdb's table, derived via immunoSEQ multiplex PCR, lists solely in-frame clones and lacks some. This table holds about 120,000 clones, about 80% found once. Input material: PBMCs. These receptors were obtained from a female donor in good health and CMV-seropositive. Each CDR3 is given with its conserved first and last residue. A D gene is named only where the DNA matches it firmly.

D,V,J,CDR3
-,TRBV6-5,TRBJ1-1,CASSYSPGRGTEAFF
TRBD1,TRBV7-6,TRBJ1-2,CASSGTGGGGYTF
-,TRBV6-6,TRBJ2-7,CATKERQGYEQYF
-,TRBV27,TRBJ2-5,CASAATGYGETQYF
TRBD1,TRBV19,TRBJ1-1,CASSTPDRGRRTEAFF
TRBD1,TRBV19,TRBJ2-2,CAGQGGTGELFF
-,TRBV25-1,TRBJ2-7,CASSELRGTQAGQYF
-,TRBV5-1,TRBJ1-3,CASSFQGSQEGNTIYF
-,TRBV7-2,TRBJ1-5,CASSLVGDNQPQHF
TRBD1,TRBV7-9,TRBJ2-2,CASSLRTGHTGELFF
TRBD1,TRBV19,-,CASSMRIGTGITGELFF
TRBD1,TRBV5-1,TRBJ1-1,CASSFAGTANTEAFF
-,TRBV28,TRBJ1-2,CAASGGYIF
TRBD1,TRBV9,TRBJ1-6,CASSVGGQGNSPLHF
TRBD1,TRBV5-1,TRBJ1-2,CASSLGTGAVYGYTF
-,TRBV27,TRBJ2-7,CASSFGHEQYF
-,TRBV2,TRBJ2-7,CASRDGQGLYEQYF
-,TRBV6-1,TRBJ1-2,CASIPPEGYGYTF
TRBD1,TRBV30,TRBJ1-5,CAWGRWTGDQPQHF
-,TRBV6-5,TRBJ2-5,CASSLLANLETQYF
-,TRBV7-9,TRBJ2-1,CASSLDREQFF
TRBD1,TRBV27,TRBJ1-2,CASSLYQGTAYGYTF
-,TRBV6-1,TRBJ1-2,CASSTGRNYGYTF
-,TRBV7-9,TRBJ1-6,CASSEVGGHSPLHF
-,TRBV30,TRBJ1-5,CAWSQGWDQPQHF
-,TRBV6-4,TRBJ2-5,CASSLNTQETQYF
TRBD2,TRBV11-3,TRBJ2-3,CASSLGGGGKADTQYF
-,TRBV5-6,TRBJ2-1,CASSLGGRPWHEQFF
-,TRBV30,TRBJ1-1,CAWSAARNTEAFF
-,TRBV27,TRBJ2-5,CASGVGGAQETQYF
-,TRBV30,TRBJ1-4,CAWSPGHSEKLFF
TRBD2,TRBV14,TRBJ2-5,CASSQGLAGVETQYF
TRBD2,TRBV27,TRBJ2-3,CASSPLMAGGHTQYF
-,TRBV5-6,TRBJ1-4,CASSLGSQEKLFF
-,TRBV9,TRBJ1-2,CASSVATGYHGYTF
-,TRBV7-2,TRBJ2-2,CASSLLAYTGELFF
TRBD1,TRBV9,TRBJ1-1,CASSETGQGTEAFF